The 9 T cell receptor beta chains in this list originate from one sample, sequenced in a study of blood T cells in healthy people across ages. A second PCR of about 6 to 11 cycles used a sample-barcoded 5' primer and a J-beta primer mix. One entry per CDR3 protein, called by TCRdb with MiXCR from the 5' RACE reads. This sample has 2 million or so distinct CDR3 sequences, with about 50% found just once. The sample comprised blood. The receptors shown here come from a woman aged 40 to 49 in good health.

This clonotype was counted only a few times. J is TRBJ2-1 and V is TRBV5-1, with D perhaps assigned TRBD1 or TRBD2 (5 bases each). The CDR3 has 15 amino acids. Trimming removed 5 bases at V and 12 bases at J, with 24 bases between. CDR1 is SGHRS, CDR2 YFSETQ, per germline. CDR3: CASSSGYGTDQGQFF. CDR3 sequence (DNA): TGCGCCAGCAGTTCGGGGTATGGTACGGATCAGGGGCAGTTCTTC.

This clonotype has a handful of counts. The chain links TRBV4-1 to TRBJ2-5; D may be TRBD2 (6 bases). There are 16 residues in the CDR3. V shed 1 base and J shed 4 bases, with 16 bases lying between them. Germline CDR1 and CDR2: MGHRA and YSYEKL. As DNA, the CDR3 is TGCGCCAGCAGCCAAGGTGAATACCGGGGAGGAGAGACCCAGTACTTC. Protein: CASSQGEYRGGETQYF.

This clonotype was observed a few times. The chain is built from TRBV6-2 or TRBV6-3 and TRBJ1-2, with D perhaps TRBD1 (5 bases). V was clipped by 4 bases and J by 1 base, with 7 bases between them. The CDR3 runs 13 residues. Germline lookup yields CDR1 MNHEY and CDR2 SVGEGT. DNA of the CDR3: TGTGCCAGCAGTTGGGACGATAACTATGGCTACACCTTC. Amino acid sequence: CASSWDDNYGYTF.

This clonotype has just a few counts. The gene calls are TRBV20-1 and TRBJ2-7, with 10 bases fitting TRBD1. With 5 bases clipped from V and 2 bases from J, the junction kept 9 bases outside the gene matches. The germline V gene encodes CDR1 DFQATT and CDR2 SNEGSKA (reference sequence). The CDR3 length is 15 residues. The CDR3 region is CSAFPGTGVTYEQYF. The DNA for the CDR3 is TGCAGTGCTTTCCCCGGGACAGGGGTTACCTACGAGCAGTACTTC.

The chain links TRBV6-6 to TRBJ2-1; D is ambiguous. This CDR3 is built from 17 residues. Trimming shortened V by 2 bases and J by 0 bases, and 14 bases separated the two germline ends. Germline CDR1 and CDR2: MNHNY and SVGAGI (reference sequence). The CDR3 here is CASSYDPAISSYNEQFF. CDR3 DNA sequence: TGTGCCAGCAGTTACGATCCGGCAATTAGCTCCTACAATGAGCAGTTCTTC.

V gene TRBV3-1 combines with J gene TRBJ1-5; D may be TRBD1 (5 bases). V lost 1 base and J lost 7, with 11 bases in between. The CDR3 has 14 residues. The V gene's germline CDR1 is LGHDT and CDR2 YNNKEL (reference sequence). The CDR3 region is CASSQVAGRQPQHF. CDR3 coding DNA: TGTGCCAGCAGCCAAGTGGCAGGGAGACAGCCCCAGCATTTT. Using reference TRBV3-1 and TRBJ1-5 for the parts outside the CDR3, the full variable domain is DTAVSQTPKYLVTQMGNDKSIKCEQNLGHDTMYWYKQDSKKFLKIMFSYNNKELIINETVPNRFSPKSPDKAHLNLHINSLELGDSAVYFCASSQVAGRQPQHFGDGTRLSIL.

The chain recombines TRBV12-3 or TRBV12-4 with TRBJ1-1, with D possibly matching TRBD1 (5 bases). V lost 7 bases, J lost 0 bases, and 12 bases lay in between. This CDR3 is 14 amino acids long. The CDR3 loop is CASTRDHLNTEAFF. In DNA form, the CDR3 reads TGTGCCAGCACCCGGGACCATTTGAACACTGAAGCTTTCTTT.

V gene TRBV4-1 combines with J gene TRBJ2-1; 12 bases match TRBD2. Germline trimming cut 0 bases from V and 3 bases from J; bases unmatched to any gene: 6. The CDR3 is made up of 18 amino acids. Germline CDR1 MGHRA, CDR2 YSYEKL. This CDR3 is CASSQEVLAGGYYNEQFF. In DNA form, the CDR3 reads TGCGCCAGCAGCCAAGAGGTACTAGCGGGGGGATACTACAATGAGCAGTTCTTC.

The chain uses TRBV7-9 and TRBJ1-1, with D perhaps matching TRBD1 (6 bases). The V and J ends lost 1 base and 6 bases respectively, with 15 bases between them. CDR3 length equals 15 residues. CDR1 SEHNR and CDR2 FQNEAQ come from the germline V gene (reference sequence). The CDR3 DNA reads TGTGCCAGCAGCTTAGGGGGGGGCAGGCGGCCTGAAGCTTTCTTT. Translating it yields CASSLGGGRRPEAFF.